Listed below are T cell receptor beta chains from one sample, sequenced in a study of blood T cell repertoires in COVID-19. This table comes from immunoSEQ multiplex PCR, and its TCRdb copy is limited to in-frame clones, with some not included. The table shows about 230,000 clones, with about nine tenths occurring only once. Input material: PBMCs or T cells enriched from blood (not recorded which). The receptors were gathered from a woman aged 40 to 50 with acute COVID-19. The CDR3 runs from the conserved cysteine through the conserved F or W. D genes are given only for firm matches. Expanded clones get a size class; other rows say once, few or many, or leave the size out.

D gene,V gene,J gene,clone size,CDR3 DNA,CDR3 protein
TRBD2,TRBV7-2,TRBJ2-1,NA,TGTGCCAGCAGCCGGACTAGCGGGGTAGACAATGAGCAGTTCTTC,CASSRTSGVDNEQFF
NA,TRBV12-3/TRBV12-4,TRBJ1-3,NA,TGTGCCAGCAACTTCGGTGGAAACACCATATATTTT,CASNFGGNTIYF
NA,TRBV11-1,TRBJ1-5,NA,TGTGCCAGCAGCTTTGGCTTTCAGCCCCAGCATTTT,CASSFGFQPQHF
TRBD2,TRBV3-1/TRBV3-2,TRBJ2-5,NA,TGTGCCAGCAGCCATGCTATTTCACTAGCGGGGGGGGCCCAAGAGACCCAGTACTTC,CASSHAISLAGGAQETQYF
TRBD1,TRBV30,TRBJ1-4,NA,TGTGCCTGGAGTGTGGAAGGGGGCATTGGGAAGGGACTGTTTTTT,CAWSVEGGIGKGLFF
NA,TRBV7-7,TRBJ2-2,NA,TGTGCCAGCAGCTTCGGGATCGGGGGGAACACCGGGGAGCTGTTTTTT,CASSFGIGGNTGELFF
TRBD1,TRBV9,TRBJ1-2,NA,TGTGCCAGCAGCGTAGGAGGGGACAGGGGAAGGTATGGCTACACCTTC,CASSVGGDRGRYGYTF
NA,TRBV5-5,TRBJ1-3,few,TGTGCCAGCACCCCTTTATCCGGAAACACCATATATTTT,CASTPLSGNTIYF
TRBD1,TRBV5-4,TRBJ2-5,NA,TGTGCCAGCAGTTACATGGACAGGGGGGGGGAGACCCAGTACTTC,CASSYMDRGGETQYF
TRBD1,TRBV19,TRBJ1-1,NA,TGTGCCAGTAGTATTATCGACAGGGACACTGAAGCTTTCTTT,CASSIIDRDTEAFF
NA,TRBV5-4,TRBJ1-2,NA,TGTGCCAGCAGCTTGGACCCGAGGGGGAACTATGGCTACACCTTC,CASSLDPRGNYGYTF
TRBD1,TRBV15,TRBJ1-6,NA,TGTGCCACCAGCAGTAGGACAGGAGGTAATTCACCCCTCCACTTT,CATSSRTGGNSPLHF
TRBD1,TRBV30,TRBJ2-7,NA,TGTGCCTGGGGGACAGGGGGCGACGAGCAGTACTTC,CAWGTGGDEQYF
TRBD1,TRBV6-5,TRBJ1-2,NA,TGTGCCAGCAGTTACTCTAACAGGGGATCATATGGCTACACCTTC,CASSYSNRGSYGYTF
TRBD1,TRBV5-1,TRBJ2-3,few,TGCGCCAGCAGCTTCCCTCGACAGGGGGGCACAGATACGCAGTATTTT,CASSFPRQGGTDTQYF
TRBD1,TRBV15,TRBJ1-6,NA,TGTGCCACCCAGACCGACAGGGGTAATTCACCCCTCCACTTT,CATQTDRGNSPLHF
TRBD1,TRBV5-8,TRBJ2-2,NA,TGTGCCAGCAGCTTTTGGGACAGCTACACCGGGGAGCTGTTTTTT,CASSFWDSYTGELFF
TRBD1,TRBV19,TRBJ1-6,few,TGTGCCAGTAGTAATTTAGGACAGGGGAGTGAATCACCCCTCCACTTT,CASSNLGQGSESPLHF
TRBD1,TRBV18,TRBJ2-5,NA,TGTGCCAGCTCCCGACTCGGACAGGGTGAAGAGACCCAGTACTTC,CASSRLGQGEETQYF
NA,TRBV5-1,TRBJ2-7,once,TGCGCCAGCAGCTCGGAGGGCTCCTCCTACGAGCAGTACTTC,CASSSEGSSYEQYF
NA,TRBV24-1,TRBJ1-5,NA,TGTGCCACCAAGTGTAGCGTTCAGGCCTCTTATAGCAATCAGCCCCAGCATTTT,CATKCSVQASYSNQPQHF
TRBD1,TRBV5-6,TRBJ1-2,few,TGTGCCAGCAGCTCACACCCGGGACCCGACAGGGGATATGGCTACACCTTC,CASSSHPGPDRGYGYTF
NA,TRBV9,TRBJ1-2,NA,TGTGCCAGCAGCGTAATGGAGTATGGCTACACCTTC,CASSVMEYGYTF
TRBD1,TRBV30,TRBJ1-2,NA,TGTGCCTGGAAGGACAGGGATAACTATGGCTACACCTTC,CAWKDRDNYGYTF
TRBD1,TRBV7-2,TRBJ1-2,NA,TGTGCCAGCAGTTTCGGACAGGGAAGGGGCTACACCTTC,CASSFGQGRGYTF
TRBD1,TRBV11-2,TRBJ1-2,NA,TGTGCCAGCAGCCCAGGGGGTGGACCCTATGGCTACACCTTC,CASSPGGGPYGYTF
TRBD2,TRBV7-2,TRBJ2-1,once,TGTGCCAGCAGCTTAGGGCCGGGACTAGCGCTCAAAGGTGAGCAGTTCTTC,CASSLGPGLALKGEQFF
TRBD1,TRBV25-1,TRBJ1-1,NA,TGTGCCAGCAATCCAGGGGGTCACACTGAAGCTTTCTTT,CASNPGGHTEAFF
NA,TRBV5-1,TRBJ1-3,NA,TGCGCCAGCAGCTCCCCAGTGGGAAACACCATATATTTT,CASSSPVGNTIYF
TRBD1,TRBV15,TRBJ1-2,NA,TGTGCCACCAGCAGAGCACAGGGGGAGTATGGCTACACCTTC,CATSRAQGEYGYTF
TRBD2,TRBV7-2,TRBJ2-5,NA,TGTGCCAGCAGCTCCAGGACTAGCGGGGGCCTAGAGACCCAGTACTTC,CASSSRTSGGLETQYF
TRBD2,TRBV4-1,TRBJ2-5,NA,TGCGCCAGCAGCCAAGTTGGAGCGGGAGTAGGGGAGACCCAGTACTTC,CASSQVGAGVGETQYF
TRBD2,TRBV5-1,TRBJ2-1,NA,TGCGCCAGCAGCTTGGTATGGGGGGGCTCCTACAATGAGCAGTTCTTC,CASSLVWGGSYNEQFF
TRBD2,TRBV5-1,TRBJ2-7,once,TGCGCCAGCAGCGGTAGCGGGGGGGGTTCCTACGAGCAGTACTTC,CASSGSGGGSYEQYF
NA,TRBV2,TRBJ1-2,NA,TGTGCCAGCAATCCGGGAGGGGCTGGCTACACCTTC,CASNPGGAGYTF
NA,TRBV27,TRBJ1-1,NA,TGTGCCAGCAGGAAGACAGGACCTATCACGAACACTGAAGCTTTCTTT,CASRKTGPITNTEAFF
TRBD2,TRBV19,TRBJ2-2,NA,TGTGCCAGTAGTATGTACCTGACTAGCGGGGGGCCGGGGACCGGGGAGCTGTTTTTT,CASSMYLTSGGPGTGELFF
NA,TRBV5-1,TRBJ1-3,once,TGCGCCAGCAGGGTCGACAGGACCTCTGGAAACACCATATATTTT,CASRVDRTSGNTIYF
TRBD1,TRBV5-6,TRBJ2-1,NA,TGTGCCAGCAGTTTCGGACAGGGGTGGGTGAATGAGCAGTTCTTC,CASSFGQGWVNEQFF
NA,TRBV10-3,TRBJ2-1,NA,TGTGCCATCAGTGGATGGGACTTATCCTACAATGAGCAGTTCTTC,CAISGWDLSYNEQFF
NA,TRBV3-1/TRBV3-2,TRBJ1-3,once,TGTGCCAGCAGCCAACGGGTTGGCGGTATCAAGGGAGACACCATATATTTT,CASSQRVGGIKGDTIYF
NA,TRBV6-5,TRBJ1-3,NA,TGTGCCAGCAGTTACTCGAGACAGTCCGGAGGAAACACCATATATTTT,CASSYSRQSGGNTIYF
TRBD2,TRBV25-1,TRBJ2-7,NA,TGTGCCAGCAGTTTGGCCGCTAGCGGGGGGGCCGGCGAGCAGTACTTC,CASSLAASGGAGEQYF
NA,TRBV11-2,TRBJ1-4,NA,TGTGCCAGCAGCTTAGTGTGGACAATGGATGGGAAACTGTTTTTT,CASSLVWTMDGKLFF
NA,TRBV6-5,TRBJ1-1,NA,TGTGCCAGCAGCCCAACGACAGAGAACACTGAAGCTTTCTTT,CASSPTTENTEAFF
TRBD2,TRBV5-1,TRBJ2-1,NA,TGCGCCAGCAGCTTGGTAGGAGGGAGGGTCTACAATGAGCAGTTCTTC,CASSLVGGRVYNEQFF
TRBD1,TRBV19,TRBJ1-1,NA,TGTGCCAGTAGTATGGGGACAGTGGGAAACACTGAAGCTTTCTTT,CASSMGTVGNTEAFF
NA,TRBV3-1/TRBV3-2,TRBJ1-4,NA,TGTGCCAGCAGCCAAGCAGGGCCCAGGGAAAAACTGTTTTTT,CASSQAGPREKLFF
NA,TRBV12-3/TRBV12-4,TRBJ1-5,NA,TGTGCCAGCAGTACAGGGCGAAATCAGCCCCAGCATTTT,CASSTGRNQPQHF